A selection of T cell receptor beta chains follows, all from one sample in a study of blood T cell repertoires in COVID-19. Method: immunoSEQ multiplex PCR; TCRdb's copy keeps in-frame clones and lacks some. The profile shows fewer than 30,000 clones, 85% to 95% of them singletons. What was sequenced was peripheral blood. The receptors were sampled from a woman in her seventies with COVID-19, enrolled during active disease. CDR3s include the opening cysteine and the closing phenylalanine or tryptophan. Fields, in order: V gene, J gene, D gene, clone size, CDR3 DNA, CDR3 protein. D genes are given only for firm matches. Clone size is not always given. Where it is, it says once, few, many or a class for expanded clones.

V: TRBV4-3
J: TRBJ2-7
D: -
size: medium-sized
DNA: TGCGCCAGCAGCCAAGATCAAGGGGATGCTGCCTACGAGCAGTACTTC
CDR3: CASSQDQGDAAYEQYF

V: TRBV2
J: TRBJ2-5
D: -
size: -
DNA: TGTGCCAGCAGTGCCATGGCAGGGGACCAGTACTTC
CDR3: CASSAMAGDQYF

V: TRBV10-3
J: TRBJ1-6
D: -
size: -
DNA: TGTGCCATCAGTGAAGGTCAGGGAGGTAATTCACCCCTCCACTTT
CDR3: CAISEGQGGNSPLHF

V: TRBV29-1
J: TRBJ2-2
D: -
size: -
DNA: TGCAGCGTTGATGCGGGGAACACCGGGGAGCTGTTTTTT
CDR3: CSVDAGNTGELFF

V: TRBV11-2
J: TRBJ1-1
D: TRBD1
size: -
DNA: TGTGCCAGCACGGAGGGGGCTTACACTGAAGCTTTCTTT
CDR3: CASTEGAYTEAFF

V: TRBV5-4
J: TRBJ2-1
D: -
size: -
DNA: TGTGCCAGCAGCTTAAGGGGGGGCGCCTACAATGAGCAGTTCTTC
CDR3: CASSLRGGAYNEQFF

V: TRBV3-1/TRBV3-2
J: TRBJ1-5
D: -
size: -
DNA: TGTGCCAGCAGCCAAGGCAGGGGATTCCATCAGCCCCAGCATTTT
CDR3: CASSQGRGFHQPQHF

V: TRBV19
J: TRBJ2-3
D: -
size: -
DNA: TGTGCCAGTAGTCAGGCAAACAGGGCTGGTAGGGCAGATACGCAGTATTTT
CDR3: CASSQANRAGRADTQYF

V: TRBV30
J: TRBJ2-3
D: TRBD1
size: -
DNA: TGTGCCGTATGGGACAGCAACACAGATACGCAGTATTTT
CDR3: CAVWDSNTDTQYF

V: TRBV5-1
J: TRBJ2-7
D: TRBD2
size: -
DNA: TGCGCCAGCAGCTTGGAACCCGGGAGGGCCTACGAGCAGTACTTC
CDR3: CASSLEPGRAYEQYF

V: TRBV12-3/TRBV12-4
J: TRBJ1-6
D: -
size: -
DNA: TGTGCCAGCAGAGAGGAGAATTCACCCCTCCACTTT
CDR3: CASREENSPLHF

V: TRBV24-1
J: TRBJ2-1
D: -
size: -
DNA: TGTGCCACCAGTGAACCAGGGAATGAGCAGTTCTTC
CDR3: CATSEPGNEQFF

V: TRBV28
J: TRBJ1-5
D: TRBD1
size: once
DNA: TGTGCCAGCAGTTCCGGGACAGTCAATCAGCCCCAGCATTTT
CDR3: CASSSGTVNQPQHF

V: TRBV7-2
J: TRBJ2-7
D: -
size: -
DNA: TGTGCCAGCAGCACCCCGGGAGTCCGCGAGCAGTACTTC
CDR3: CASSTPGVREQYF

V: TRBV19
J: TRBJ1-5
D: -
size: -
DNA: TGTGCCAGTAGTATTATGCCCGAGGGCAATCAGCCCCAGCATTTT
CDR3: CASSIMPEGNQPQHF

V: TRBV5-1
J: TRBJ2-1
D: -
size: few
DNA: TGCGCCAGCAGCTTCGGGGGAGGCAATGAGCAGTTCTTC
CDR3: CASSFGGGNEQFF

V: TRBV9
J: TRBJ1-1
D: -
size: -
DNA: TGTGCCAGCAGCGTCAATCCAGGGGCGGACACTGAAGCTTTCTTT
CDR3: CASSVNPGADTEAFF

V: TRBV7-3
J: TRBJ2-2
D: -
size: -
DNA: TGTGCCAGCAGCTCACAGGGCGCGAACACCGGGGAGCTGTTTTTT
CDR3: CASSSQGANTGELFF

V: TRBV27
J: TRBJ2-1
D: TRBD2
size: few
DNA: TGTGCCAGCAGTTTAATGGGACTAGCCTACAATGAGCAGTTCTTC
CDR3: CASSLMGLAYNEQFF

V: TRBV12-5
J: TRBJ2-1
D: TRBD2
size: -
DNA: TGTGCTAGTGGTTTGCTTACTTCTCGAACCGGGACTAGCGGGAGTAGGGCCAATGAGCAGTTCTTC
CDR3: CASGLLTSRTGTSGSRANEQFF

V: TRBV3-1/TRBV3-2
J: TRBJ1-5
D: -
size: -
DNA: TGTGCCAGCCAAAGGGGCTTCAATCAGCCCCAGCATTTT
CDR3: CASQRGFNQPQHF

V: TRBV13
J: TRBJ2-5
D: TRBD1
size: -
DNA: TGTGCCAGCAGCCCCACTGGGACAGGGAGGTTCAAGACCCAGTACTTC
CDR3: CASSPTGTGRFKTQYF

V: TRBV28
J: TRBJ2-3
D: -
size: -
DNA: TGTGCCAGCAGGATCCGGGACACAGATACGCAGTATTTT
CDR3: CASRIRDTDTQYF

V: TRBV18
J: TRBJ1-2
D: TRBD1
size: -
DNA: TGTGCCAGCTCACCATCCCCGGGACAGGGGGTTAGCTATGGCTACACCTTC
CDR3: CASSPSPGQGVSYGYTF

V: TRBV18
J: TRBJ2-2
D: TRBD1
size: -
DNA: TGTGCCAGCTCACCACAACCCGGACAGGGGGCCGCCGGGGAGCTGTTTTTT
CDR3: CASSPQPGQGAAGELFF

V: TRBV6-5
J: TRBJ2-5
D: -
size: -
DNA: TGTGCCACCTCAAGGGCGGGTAACCAAGAGACCCAGTACTTC
CDR3: CATSRAGNQETQYF

V: TRBV10-3
J: TRBJ2-7
D: -
size: -
DNA: TGTGCCATCAGCGACGGGAATAACTACGAGCAGTACTTC
CDR3: CAISDGNNYEQYF

V: TRBV5-1
J: TRBJ2-7
D: -
size: -
DNA: TGCGCCAGCAGCCCTTTTGGTTCTAGCGACTACGAGCAGTACTTC
CDR3: CASSPFGSSDYEQYF

V: TRBV29-1
J: TRBJ2-1
D: TRBD2
size: -
DNA: TGCAGCGTTGGGGGGTTAGCGGGAAGCAATGAGCAGTTCTTC
CDR3: CSVGGLAGSNEQFF

V: TRBV5-1
J: TRBJ2-7
D: TRBD1
size: -
DNA: TGCGCCAGCAGCCTTGGTTCGATCGGGACAGGGGCCTACGAGCAGTACTTC
CDR3: CASSLGSIGTGAYEQYF

V: TRBV12-3/TRBV12-4
J: TRBJ2-7
D: -
size: -
DNA: TGTGCCAGCAGTTTAGTGGCGGGGTACGAGCAGTACTTC
CDR3: CASSLVAGYEQYF

V: TRBV6-5
J: TRBJ2-3
D: TRBD2
size: -
DNA: TGTGCCACCAGGACTAGCGGGACAGATACGCAGTATTTT
CDR3: CATRTSGTDTQYF

V: TRBV5-1
J: TRBJ2-1
D: TRBD1
size: -
DNA: TGCGCCAGCAGGCCGGGACAGGGGGTCTTCAATGAGCAGTTCTTC
CDR3: CASRPGQGVFNEQFF

V: TRBV23-1
J: TRBJ1-5
D: TRBD1
size: once
DNA: TGCGCCAGCAAGCAAATCCGGGACAGGGGGCTGCCTCAGCCCCAGCATTTT
CDR3: CASKQIRDRGLPQPQHF

V: TRBV25-1
J: TRBJ1-2
D: -
size: -
DNA: TGTGCCAGCAGTGAACGGACATCTGCTGGCTATGGCTACACCTTC
CDR3: CASSERTSAGYGYTF

V: TRBV3-1/TRBV3-2
J: TRBJ1-6
D: TRBD1
size: -
DNA: TGTGCCAGCAGCCAAGTACAGGGGAATTCACCCCTCCACTTT
CDR3: CASSQVQGNSPLHF

V: TRBV18
J: TRBJ2-1
D: -
size: -
DNA: TGTGCCAGCTCACCCGTCGGACAGTCAAGCGAGCAGTTCTTC
CDR3: CASSPVGQSSEQFF